This T cell receptor (beta chain) was sequenced for a study of beta chain features in type 1 diabetes. At the level of the study: What patients shared with healthy donors was a similar profile of age, gender and cell yields.

Regarding the study as a whole: Across all four CD4+ subsets, people with type 1 diabetes showed modestly shorter TCRB CDR3s. Any PCR bias toward short templates would affect both groups alike.

About this clone: Its antigen is not identified.

Reverse transcribing all isolated RNA meant expressed TCRB transcripts were sequenced. Measured with immunoSEQ multiplex PCR; TCRdb has only the in-frame clones, and not every one. The sample lists around 130,000 clones, about 15% occurring once. CD4+ naive, central memory, regulatory and stem cell-like memory cells were sorted via CD45RO/CCR7/CD25/CD127/CD95/CD27. The CDR3 has 15 amino acids. Trimming pared 4 bases from V and 4 bases from J, leaving 16 bases between. Looked up from germline, CDR1 is SEHNR and CDR2 is FQNEAQ (reference sequence). The rearrangement uses TRBV7-9 and TRBJ2-5; D assignment may be TRBD1 or TRBD2 (5 bases each). This clonotype was obtained from a man aged 25 to 40 with type 1 diabetes. Sequenced input: central memory CD4+ T cells from blood. CDR3 region: CASSSMGDMGETQYF. In DNA form, the CDR3 reads TGTGCCAGCAGCTCTATGGGGGATATGGGAGAGACCCAGTACTTC.